Following are 3 T cell receptor beta chains from one sample sequenced in a study of T cells after yellow fever vaccination. TCRdb independently ran MiXCR on the 5' RACE reads; one entry per CDR3 protein. Seen here are about 27,000 distinct CDR3 sequences, approximately 4.5% observed once, and the top ten hold around 40%. Here the sequenced sample was PBMCs, either bulk or a sorted T-cell subset (CD4+, CD8+, memory, or dextramer-sorted; not recorded which), taken on the day of the yellow fever booster vaccination. These receptors all come from a man between 18 and 29 years old who received the YFV17D yellow fever vaccine.

The sample holds many counts of this clonotype. The chain links TRBV5-6 to TRBJ2-5; no definite D call. Per germline, CDR1 SGHDT and CDR2 YYEEEE. The V gene lost 3 bases and the J gene lost 1 base, with 10 bases spanning the gap. This CDR3 contains 14 residues. The CDR3 protein is CASSSGPFQETQYF. The CDR3 DNA follows: TGTGCCAGCAGCTCCGGACCCTTCCAAGAGACCCAGTACTTC.

In this sample, this clonotype turned up many times. This chain joins TRBV7-2 and TRBJ2-5, with D tentatively TRBD1 (5 bases). Germline V lookup: CDR1 SGHTA, CDR2 FQGNSA. The V end was cut by 4 bases, the J end by 4 bases, with 16 bases between. The length of the CDR3 is 15 residues. The CDR3 reads CASSSNGQGRETQYF. The CDR3, as DNA: TGTGCCAGCAGCTCCAATGGACAAGGAAGAGAGACCCAGTACTTC.

This clonotype was seen ten or more times. The genes are TRBV27 and TRBJ1-1; a possible D gene is TRBD1 (5 bases). Germline lookup yields CDR1 MNHEY and CDR2 SMNVEV (reference sequence). This CDR3 region has 14 residues. V dropped 3 bases and J dropped 0 bases, with 8 bases sitting between them. Here the CDR3 reads CASSLGELNTEAFF. CDR3 sequence (DNA): TGTGCCAGCAGTTTGGGGGAACTGAACACTGAAGCTTTCTTT.